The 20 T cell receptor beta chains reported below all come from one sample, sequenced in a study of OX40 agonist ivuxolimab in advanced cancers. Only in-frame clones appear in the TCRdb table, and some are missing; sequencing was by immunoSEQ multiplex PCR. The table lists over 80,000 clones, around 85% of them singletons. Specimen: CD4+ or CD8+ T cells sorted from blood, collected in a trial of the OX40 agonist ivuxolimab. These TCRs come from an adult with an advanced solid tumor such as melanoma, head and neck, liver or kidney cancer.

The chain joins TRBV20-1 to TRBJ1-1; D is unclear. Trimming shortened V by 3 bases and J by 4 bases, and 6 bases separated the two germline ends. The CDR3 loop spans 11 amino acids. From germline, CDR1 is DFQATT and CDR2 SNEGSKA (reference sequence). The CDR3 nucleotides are TGCAGTGCTAGCAGGAGCACTGAAGCTTTCTTT. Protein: CSASRSTEAFF.

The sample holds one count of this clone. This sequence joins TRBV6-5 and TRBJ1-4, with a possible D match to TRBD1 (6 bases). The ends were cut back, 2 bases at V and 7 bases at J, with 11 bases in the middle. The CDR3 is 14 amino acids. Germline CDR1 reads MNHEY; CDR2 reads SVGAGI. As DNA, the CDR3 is TGTGCCAGCAGTTACGGGGGCGCGATTGAAAAACTGTTTTTT. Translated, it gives CASSYGGAIEKLFF.

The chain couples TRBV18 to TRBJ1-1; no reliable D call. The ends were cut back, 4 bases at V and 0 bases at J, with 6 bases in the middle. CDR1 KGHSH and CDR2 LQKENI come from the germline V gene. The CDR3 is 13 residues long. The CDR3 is CASSRVMNTEAFF. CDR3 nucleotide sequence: TGTGCCAGCTCACGAGTCATGAACACTGAAGCTTTCTTT. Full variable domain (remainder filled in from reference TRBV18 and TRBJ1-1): NAGVMQNPRHLVRRRGQEARLRCSPMKGHSHVYWYRQLPEEGLKFMVYLQKENIIDESGMPKERFSAEFPKEGPSILRIQQVVRGDSAAYFCASSRVMNTEAFFGQGTRLTVV.

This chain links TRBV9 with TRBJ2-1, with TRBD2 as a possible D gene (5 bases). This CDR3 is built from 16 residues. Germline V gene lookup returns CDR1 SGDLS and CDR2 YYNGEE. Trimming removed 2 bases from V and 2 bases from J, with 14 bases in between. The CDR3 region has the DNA TGTGCCAGCAGCGTCGCGTCTATGAGGGCCTACAATGAGCAGTTCTTC. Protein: CASSVASMRAYNEQFF.

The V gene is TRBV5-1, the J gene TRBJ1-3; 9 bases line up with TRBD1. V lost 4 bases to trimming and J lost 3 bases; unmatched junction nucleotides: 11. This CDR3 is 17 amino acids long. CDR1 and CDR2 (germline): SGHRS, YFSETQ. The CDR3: CASSPRGTGTGGNTIYF. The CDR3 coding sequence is TGCGCCAGCAGCCCCCGGGGGACAGGGACGGGTGGAAACACCATATATTTT.

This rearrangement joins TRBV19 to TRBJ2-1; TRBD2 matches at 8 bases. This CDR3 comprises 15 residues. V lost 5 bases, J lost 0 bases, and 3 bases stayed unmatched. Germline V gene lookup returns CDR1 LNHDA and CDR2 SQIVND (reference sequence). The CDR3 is CASSASGSSYNEQFF. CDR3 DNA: TGTGCCAGTAGTGCAAGCGGGAGCTCCTACAATGAGCAGTTCTTC.

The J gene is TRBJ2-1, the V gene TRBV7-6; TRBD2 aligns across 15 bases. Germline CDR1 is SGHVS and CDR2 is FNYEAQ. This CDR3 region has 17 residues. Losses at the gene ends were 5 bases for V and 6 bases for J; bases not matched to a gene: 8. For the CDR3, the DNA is TGTGCCAGCAGCCCGGGGGGACTAGCGGGAGGATTCAATGAGCAGTTCTTC. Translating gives CASSPGGLAGGFNEQFF.

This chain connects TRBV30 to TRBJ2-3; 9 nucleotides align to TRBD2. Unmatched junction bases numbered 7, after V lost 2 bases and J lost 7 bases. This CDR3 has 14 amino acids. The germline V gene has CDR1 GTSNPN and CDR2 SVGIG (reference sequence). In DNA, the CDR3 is TGTGCCTGGAGTACCAGCGGGGGGATGAATACGCAGTATTTT. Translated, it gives CAWSTSGGMNTQYF.

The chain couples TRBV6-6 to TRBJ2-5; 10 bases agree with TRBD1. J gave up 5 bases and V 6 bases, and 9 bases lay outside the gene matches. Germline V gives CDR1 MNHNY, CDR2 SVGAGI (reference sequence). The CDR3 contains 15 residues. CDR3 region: CASSWGQGLGETQYF. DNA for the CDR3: TGTGCCAGCAGCTGGGGACAGGGGCTAGGTGAGACCCAGTACTTC.

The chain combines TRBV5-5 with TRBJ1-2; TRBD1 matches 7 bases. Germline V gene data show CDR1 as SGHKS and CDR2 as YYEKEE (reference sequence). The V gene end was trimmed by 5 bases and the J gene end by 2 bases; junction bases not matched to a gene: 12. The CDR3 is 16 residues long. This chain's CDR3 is CASSSGTEKGNYGYTF. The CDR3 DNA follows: TGTGCCAGCAGTTCCGGGACAGAAAAGGGGAACTATGGCTACACCTTC.

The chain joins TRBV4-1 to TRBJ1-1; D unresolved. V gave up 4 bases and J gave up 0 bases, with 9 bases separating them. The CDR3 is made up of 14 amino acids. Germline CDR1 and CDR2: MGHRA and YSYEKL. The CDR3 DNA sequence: TGCGCCAGCAGCCCTACCTACATGAACACTGAAGCTTTCTTT. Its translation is CASSPTYMNTEAFF.

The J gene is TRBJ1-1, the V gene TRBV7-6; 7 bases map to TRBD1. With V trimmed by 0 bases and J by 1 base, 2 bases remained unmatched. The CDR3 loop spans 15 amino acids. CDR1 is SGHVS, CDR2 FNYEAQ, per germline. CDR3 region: CASSLAQGGNTEAFF. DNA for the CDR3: TGTGCCAGCAGCTTAGCGCAGGGGGGGAACACTGAAGCTTTCTTT.

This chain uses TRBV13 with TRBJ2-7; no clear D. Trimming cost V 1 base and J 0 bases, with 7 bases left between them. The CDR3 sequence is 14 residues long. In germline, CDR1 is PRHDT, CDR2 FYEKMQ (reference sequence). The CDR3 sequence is CASSLVGSSYEQYF. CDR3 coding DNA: TGTGCCAGCAGCTTAGTAGGCAGCTCCTACGAGCAGTACTTC.

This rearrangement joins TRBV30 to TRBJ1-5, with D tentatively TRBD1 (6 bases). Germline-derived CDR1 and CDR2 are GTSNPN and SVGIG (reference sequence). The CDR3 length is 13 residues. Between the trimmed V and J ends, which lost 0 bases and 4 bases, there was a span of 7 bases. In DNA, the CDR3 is TGTGCCTGGAGTGTACAGGGTAATCAGCCCCAGCATTTT. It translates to CAWSVQGNQPQHF.

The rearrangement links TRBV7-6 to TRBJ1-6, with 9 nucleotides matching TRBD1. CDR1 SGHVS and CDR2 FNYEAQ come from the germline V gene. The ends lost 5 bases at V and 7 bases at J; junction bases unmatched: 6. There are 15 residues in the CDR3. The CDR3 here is CASSPGTGRNSPLHF. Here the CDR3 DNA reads TGTGCCAGCAGCCCCGGGACAGGGAGGAATTCACCCCTCCACTTT.

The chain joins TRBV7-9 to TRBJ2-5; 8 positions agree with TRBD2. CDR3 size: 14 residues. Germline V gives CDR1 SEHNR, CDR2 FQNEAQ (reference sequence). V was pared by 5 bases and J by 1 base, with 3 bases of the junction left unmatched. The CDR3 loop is CASSLGLAQETQYF. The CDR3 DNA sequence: TGTGCCAGCAGCCTCGGACTAGCCCAAGAGACCCAGTACTTC.

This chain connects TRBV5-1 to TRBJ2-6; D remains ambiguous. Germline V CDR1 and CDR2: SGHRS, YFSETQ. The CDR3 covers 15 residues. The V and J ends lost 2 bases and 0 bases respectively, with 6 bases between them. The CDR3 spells CASSFSVSGANVLTF. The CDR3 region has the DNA TGCGCCAGCAGCTTTTCAGTCTCTGGGGCCAACGTCCTGACTTTC.

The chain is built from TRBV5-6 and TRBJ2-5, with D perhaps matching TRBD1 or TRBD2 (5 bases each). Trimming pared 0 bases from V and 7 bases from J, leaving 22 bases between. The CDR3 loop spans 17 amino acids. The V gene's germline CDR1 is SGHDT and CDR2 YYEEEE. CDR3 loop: CASSLVRGPSSKGTQYF. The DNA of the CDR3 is TGTGCCAGCAGCTTGGTCCGGGGACCCTCCTCAAAGGGGACCCAGTACTTC.

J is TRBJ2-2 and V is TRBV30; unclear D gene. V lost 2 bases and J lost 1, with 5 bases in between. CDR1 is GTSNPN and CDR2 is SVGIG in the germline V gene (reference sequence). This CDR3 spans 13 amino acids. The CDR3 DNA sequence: TGTGCCTGGAGTCAGCAGAACACCGGGGAGCTGTTTTTT. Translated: CAWSQQNTGELFF. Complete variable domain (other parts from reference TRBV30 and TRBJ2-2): SQTIHQWPATLVQPVGSPLSLECTVEGTSNPNLYWYRQAAGRGLQLLFYSVGIGQISSEVPQNLSASRPQDRQFILSSKKLLLSDSGFYLCAWSQQNTGELFFGEGSRLTVL.

The CDR3 spells CASSLGQPNQPQHF. In DNA, the CDR3 is TGTGCCAGCAGCTTGGGGCAGCCCAATCAGCCCCAGCATTTT. The chain combines TRBV5-8 with TRBJ1-5; D gene uncertain. The CDR3 is made up of 14 amino acids. The germline V and J ends were trimmed by 0 bases and 3 bases, with 7 bases remaining between them. Germline V gene lookup returns CDR1 SGHTS and CDR2 YDEGEE.